A single sample is the source of the 25 T cell receptor beta chains below, sequenced in a study of long-term antiretroviral therapy in people with HIV. Survey level was the resolution at which the v3.0 immunoSEQ assay ran. Profiled with immunoSEQ multiplex PCR; TCRdb holds only in-frame clones, not every one. The repertoire holds 15,000 to 20,000 clones, 65% to 85% seen once, with around 4.3% in the top ten. This sample comprised unsorted PBMCs, obtained 0.1 years before starting antiretroviral therapy. Source of these receptors: a man aged 18 to 30 with HIV.

The chain joins TRBV2 to TRBJ1-5; possible D gene TRBD1, 6 bases. Germline values: CDR1 SNHLY, CDR2 FYNNEI. The V end was cut by 9 bases, the J end by 2 bases, with 11 bases between. The CDR3 extends over 13 amino acids. This CDR3 reads CASRQEGNQPQHF. The CDR3 DNA reads as TGTGCCAGTAGACAGGAGGGCAATCAGCCCCAGCATTTT.

The chain employs TRBV6-5 and TRBJ2-2, with unresolved D. Germline V CDR1 and CDR2: MNHEY, SVGAGI. The CDR3 runs to 15 residues. Trimming took off 0 bases at V and 5 bases at J, with 10 bases between the two ends. CDR3 nucleotides: TGTGCCAGCAGTTACTCACTTAGGGCTACCGGGGAGCTGTTTTTT. Translating gives CASSYSLRATGELFF.

The chain combines TRBV20-1 with TRBJ2-7; 7 bases agree with TRBD1. Germline CDR1 and CDR2: DFQATT and SNEGSKA (reference sequence). CDR3 size: 11 residues. V trimming: 6 bases; J trimming: 4 bases; junction bases outside the gene matches: 3. For the CDR3, the DNA is TGCAGTGCCCCGGACAGGTACGAGCAGTACTTC. Its protein product is CSAPDRYEQYF.

The chain has TRBV6-1 and TRBJ2-5; 7 bases match TRBD1. This CDR3 has 13 amino acids. Germline V lookup: CDR1 MNHNS, CDR2 SASEGT. J gave up 6 bases and V 8 bases, and 9 bases lay outside the gene matches. CDR3 sequence (DNA): TGTGCCAGCGGACTGGGACAGACCCAGACCCAGTACTTC. It codes for CASGLGQTQTQYF.

This clone was detected only a few times. J is TRBJ2-1 and V is TRBV21-1; no check of the table's D call, TRBD2, against the DNA was made. TRBV21-1 is noted as a pseudogene. CDR3 length: 15 residues. CDR3 sequence: CASSPWGRASNEQFF. CDR3 coding DNA: TGTGCCAGCAGCCCCTGGGGGAGGGCCAGCAATGAGCAGTTCTTC.

The gene calls are TRBV19 and TRBJ1-1, with unresolved D. The V end lost 4 bases, the J end lost 3 bases, and 12 bases lay between the germline ends. CDR3 length equals 14 residues. Germline CDR1 LNHDA, CDR2 SQIVND (reference sequence). The DNA of the CDR3 is TGTGCCAGTAGTACCTCTTGGGAGTACACTGAAGCTTTCTTT. Amino acid sequence: CASSTSWEYTEAFF.

The V call is TRBV5-4, the J call TRBJ2-2, with a tentative D call TRBD1 (5 bases). Germline V CDR1 and CDR2: SGHNT, YYREEE (reference sequence). This CDR3 has 15 amino acids. V lost 4 bases and J lost 0, with 10 bases in between. CDR3 bases: TGTGCCAGCAGCCTGACAGCGACGAACACCGGGGAGCTGTTTTTT. Encoded protein: CASSLTATNTGELFF.

V and J are TRBV11-3 and TRBJ2-2; D may be TRBD2 (6 bases). CDR3 size: 16 residues. V lost 5 bases to trimming and J lost 5 bases, with 18 bases between them. CDR1 and CDR2 from the germline V gene are SGHNT and YENEEA. CDR3 DNA: TGTGCCAGCAGCCACCGGGGGAGCGCTACTACCGGGGAGCTGTTTTTT. Its protein product is CASSHRGSATTGELFF.

The V and J genes are TRBV6-5 and TRBJ1-3; D is uncertain. This CDR3 comprises 15 residues. V was shortened by 6 bases and J by 0 bases, with 12 bases between the two germline ends. Germline CDR1 and CDR2: MNHEY and SVGAGI. The CDR3 protein is CASRTGGISGNTIYF. The CDR3 region has the DNA TGTGCCAGCAGAACGGGCGGTATCTCTGGAAACACCATATATTTT.

The chain is built from TRBV29-1 and TRBJ1-1; the D is unclear. V was trimmed by 4 bases and J by 1 base, leaving 7 bases between them. The germline CDR1 and CDR2 sequences are SQVTM and ANQGSEA. The CDR3 loop spans 12 amino acids. The CDR3: CSVATRNTEAFF. The CDR3 DNA is TGCAGCGTTGCAACAAGGAACACTGAAGCTTTCTTT.

This clone was observed a few times. The J gene is TRBJ1-3, the V gene TRBV7-9; D gene ambiguous. This CDR3 is built from 13 residues. Germline V gene sequence: CDR1 SEHNR, CDR2 FQNEAQ (reference sequence). This CDR3 reads CGAQPFSGNTIYF. In DNA, the CDR3 is TGTGGGGCCCAGCCCTTCTCTGGAAACACCATATATTTT.

J is TRBJ2-1 and V is TRBV4-2; the match to TRBD2 covers 14 bases. The trim removed 3 bases at V and 7 bases at J, leaving 14 bases unmatched. Germline loops: CDR1 LGHNA, CDR2 YNFKEQ. This CDR3 contains 19 residues. The CDR3 spells CASSHELSEGTSGSNEQFF. The CDR3 region has the DNA TGTGCCAGCAGCCATGAATTGTCCGAGGGGACTAGCGGGAGTAATGAGCAGTTCTTC.

V and J are TRBV18 and TRBJ2-1, with a tentative D call TRBD2 (6 bases). The CDR3 spans 12 residues. CDR1 and CDR2 from the germline V gene are KGHSH and LQKENI. The germline V and J ends were trimmed by 2 bases and 9 bases, with 8 bases remaining between them. CDR3 bases: TGTGCCAGCTCACCAGCGGGGACTGAGCAGTTCTTC. It is translated as CASSPAGTEQFF. The variable domain in full, completed from reference TRBV18 and TRBJ2-1, reads NAGVMQNPRHLVRRRGQEARLRCSPMKGHSHVYWYRQLPEEGLKFMVYLQKENIIDESGMPKERFSAEFPKEGPSILRIQQVVRGDSAAYFCASSPAGTEQFFGPGTRLTVL.

The chain uses TRBV19 and TRBJ2-7; D gene unclear. Looked up from germline, CDR1 is LNHDA and CDR2 is SQIVND (reference sequence). This CDR3 is built from 11 residues. Trimming removed 5 bases from V and 4 bases from J, with 6 bases in between. This CDR3 is CASSSHYEQYF. The CDR3 region has the DNA TGTGCCAGTAGTTCCCATTACGAGCAGTACTTC.

The chain joins TRBV11-2 to TRBJ1-5; D remains ambiguous. Germline V lookup: CDR1 SGHAT, CDR2 FQNNGV. This CDR3 is 15 amino acids long. V lost 4 bases and J lost 1, with 11 bases in between. The CDR3 DNA reads as TGTGCCAGCAGCTCGAACGGGGAAAGCAATCAGCCCCAGCATTTT. Protein sequence: CASSSNGESNQPQHF. Drawing the rest from reference TRBV11-2 and TRBJ1-5, the complete variable domain is EAGVAQSPRYKIIEKRQSVAFWCNPISGHATLYWYQQILGQGPKLLIQFQNNGVVDDSQLPKDRFSAERLKGVDSTLKIQPAKLEDSAVYLCASSSNGESNQPQHFGDGTRLSIL.

The V gene is TRBV7-9, the J gene TRBJ1-1, with a weak D call TRBD1 (5 bases). Per the germline V gene, CDR1 is SEHNR and CDR2 is FQNEAQ (reference sequence). CDR3 size: 14 residues. V lost 4 bases and J 0 bases, leaving 9 bases between the germline ends. In DNA form, the CDR3 reads TGTGCCAGCAGCTGGGACGGCTTGAACACTGAAGCTTTCTTT. This sequence encodes CASSWDGLNTEAFF.

The J gene is TRBJ1-4, the V gene TRBV7-8, with D tentatively TRBD1 (5 bases). The germline V gene has CDR1 SGHVS and CDR2 FQNEAQ. Trimming removed 1 base from V and 16 bases from J, with 19 bases in between. The CDR3 has 14 residues. The CDR3 region is CASSLGGPGRPPFF. The CDR3 region has the DNA TGTGCCAGCAGCTTAGGGGGACCGGGCCGACCCCCGTTTTTT. Using reference TRBV7-8 and TRBJ1-4 for the parts outside the CDR3, the full variable domain is GAGVSQSPRYKVAKRGQDVALRCDPISGHVSLFWYQQALGQGPEFLTYFQNEAQLDKSGLPSDRFFAERPEGSVSTLKIQRTQQEDSAVYLCASSLGGPGRPPFFGSGTQLSVL.

The chain is built from TRBV7-9 and TRBJ2-7; 8 bases are shared with TRBD1. There are 14 residues in the CDR3. Germline V gene lookup returns CDR1 SEHNR and CDR2 FQNEAQ (reference sequence). Losses at the gene ends were 3 bases for V and 6 bases for J; bases not matched to a gene: 7. The chain's CDR3 is CASSFGTGEGEQYF. CDR3 nucleotides: TGTGCCAGCAGCTTCGGGACAGGTGAGGGCGAGCAGTACTTC.

The chain has TRBV30 and TRBJ2-7; TRBD1 aligns across 9 bases. CDR3 length: 14 residues. Trimming cost V 3 bases and J 9 bases; bases outside gene matches: 12. Germline V gene data show CDR1 as GTSNPN and CDR2 as SVGIG (reference sequence). CDR3 DNA: TGTGCCTGGAGGACAACAGGGGGCGCGAGGGGGCAGTACTTC. Its protein product is CAWRTTGGARGQYF.

The chain is built from TRBV9 and TRBJ1-2, with D perhaps matching TRBD1 (5 bases). Trimming took off 4 bases at V and 7 bases at J, with 23 bases between the two ends. Germline V gene data show CDR1 as SGDLS and CDR2 as YYNGEE. This CDR3 is built from 16 residues. The CDR3: CASSFGRFGGKGGYTF. CDR3 nucleotide sequence: TGTGCCAGCAGCTTTGGGCGTTTCGGGGGGAAAGGTGGCTACACCTTC. Filled out from reference TRBV9 and TRBJ1-2, the complete variable domain reads DSGVTQTPKHLITATGQRVTLRCSPRSGDLSVYWYQQSLDQGLQFLIQYYNGEERAKGNILERFSAQQFPDLHSELNLSSLELGDSALYFCASSFGRFGGKGGYTFGSGTRLTVV.

Judged by abundance, this clone is medium-sized. The chain carries TRBV4-3 and TRBJ1-5; maybe TRBD1 (5 bases). In germline, CDR1 is LGHNA, CDR2 YSLEER. This CDR3 is 15 amino acids long. V was pared by 0 bases and J by 4 bases, with 10 bases between. CDR3 coding DNA: TGCGCCAGCAGCCAAGAAGCGGGACTGAATCAGCCCCAGCATTTT. Translated, it gives CASSQEAGLNQPQHF.

This chain uses TRBV6-1 with TRBJ2-1, with TRBD2 identical over 7 bases. V lost 6 bases to trimming and J lost 2 bases; unmatched junction nucleotides: 7. The CDR3 covers 15 residues. Germline CDR1 reads MNHNS; CDR2 reads SASEGT. DNA of the CDR3: TGTGCCAGCAGAGACTCGGGACTACCCTACAATGAGCAGTTCTTC. Encoded protein: CASRDSGLPYNEQFF.

In its sample, this clone was seen once. The genes are TRBV19 and TRBJ2-7, with D hard to call. Trimming stripped 3 bases from V and 0 bases from J, with 9 bases between. Germline loops: CDR1 LNHDA, CDR2 SQIVND (reference sequence). CDR3 length: 14 amino acids. The CDR3 DNA reads TGTGCCAGTAGTATTGGACGGAGCTCCTACGAGCAGTACTTC. Translation: CASSIGRSSYEQYF.

This clone has only a few counts. The V and J genes are TRBV6-5 and TRBJ2-7; 10 bases are shared with TRBD1. The junction had 10 bases not matched to a gene; V was cut back by 7 bases and J by 7 bases. This CDR3 is built from 14 residues. Per the germline V gene, CDR1 is MNHEY and CDR2 is SVGAGI. CDR3 DNA: TGTGCCAGCAACGACAGGGGGCGAGGGTGGGAGCAGTACTTC. It encodes CASNDRGRGWEQYF.

The chain uses TRBV7-2 and TRBJ2-5; 12 bases agree with TRBD2. Germline CDR1 is SGHTA and CDR2 is FQGNSA. CDR3 length: 15 amino acids. The V segment lost 5 bases and the J segment 9 bases; nucleotides outside the gene matches: 10. The CDR3 sequence is CASSATGTSGWAQYF. CDR3 bases: TGTGCCAGCAGCGCCACCGGGACTAGCGGGTGGGCCCAGTACTTC.